This T cell receptor beta chain was documented in a study of a mutant IDH1 vaccine in newly diagnosed glioma. Study-level results: In roughly 93% of patients, immune responses induced by the vaccine occurred.

The protocol was immunoSEQ multiplex PCR, while the TCRdb copy is restricted to in-frame clones and leaves out a portion. The sample has around 69,000 clones, around 90% seen once. This clone was seen a few times. Its antigen is still unknown. This sample's time point: week 35, safety follow-up. It was 300 ug of mutant IDH1 20-mer peptide that made up each vaccine dose, given with topical imiquimod. Patients underwent eight vaccinations, which took place in weeks 1, 3, 5, 7, 11, 15, 19 and 23. This TCR derives from a man in his thirties or forties with glioma. The sample was PBMCs, taken from a glioma patient whose treatment included an IDH1 peptide vaccine.

CDR3 sequence: CASSLASGVETQYF. In DNA form, the CDR3 reads TGTGCCAGCAGCTTAGCTAGCGGGGTAGAGACCCAGTACTTC. The rearrangement joins TRBV7-9 to TRBJ2-5; TRBD2 matches at 8 bases. Germline-derived CDR1 and CDR2 are SEHNR and FQNEAQ (reference sequence). The CDR3 sequence is 14 residues long. Trimming cost V 0 bases and J 4 bases; bases outside gene matches: 1. Supplemented by reference TRBV7-9 and TRBJ2-5, the full variable domain reads DTGVSQNPRHKITKRGQNVTFRCDPISEHNRLYWYRQTLGQGPEFLTYFQNEAQLEKSRLLSDRFSAERPKGSFSTLEIQRTEQGDSAMYLCASSLASGVETQYFGPGTRLLVL.